This is a list of T cell receptor beta chains from one sample in a study of blood T cell repertoires in COVID-19. TCRdb's copy holds only in-frame clones and misses some; the assay was immunoSEQ multiplex PCR. The sample carries more than 75,000 clones, roughly nine tenths recorded once. The sequencing sample was made of peripheral blood. These receptors were collected from a man aged 45-65 years with COVID-19, enrolled during active disease. Both conserved end residues are part of each CDR3. Each record gives: clone size, D gene, J gene, V gene, CDR3 protein, CDR3 DNA. The D gene is left open where the match is weak. Only some rows state a clone size, as once, few, many or a class for expanded clones.

clone size: NA
D gene: NA
J gene: TRBJ1-5
V gene: TRBV30
CDR3 protein: CAWSRGPTNQPQHF
CDR3 DNA: TGTGCCTGGAGTAGAGGGCCGACCAATCAGCCCCAGCATTTT

clone size: NA
D gene: NA
J gene: TRBJ1-6
V gene: TRBV4-2
CDR3 protein: CASSQDRFNSPLHF
CDR3 DNA: TGTGCCAGCAGCCAAGACAGATTTAATTCACCCCTCCACTTT

clone size: NA
D gene: NA
J gene: TRBJ1-6
V gene: TRBV6-1
CDR3 protein: CASSETYPLRASPLHF
CDR3 DNA: TGTGCCAGCAGTGAAACGTATCCCCTCAGGGCTTCACCCCTCCACTTT

clone size: NA
D gene: NA
J gene: TRBJ1-5
V gene: TRBV9
CDR3 protein: CASSVGGRDQPQHF
CDR3 DNA: TGTGCCAGCAGCGTAGGGGGCCGGGATCAGCCCCAGCATTTT

clone size: NA
D gene: NA
J gene: TRBJ2-7
V gene: TRBV11-3
CDR3 protein: CASSLEPRGYEQYF
CDR3 DNA: TGTGCCAGCAGCTTAGAGCCCAGGGGCTACGAGCAGTACTTC

clone size: NA
D gene: TRBD1
J gene: TRBJ1-3
V gene: TRBV4-2
CDR3 protein: CASSQDPRAGGFGNTIYF
CDR3 DNA: TGTGCCAGCAGCCAAGATCCCAGGGCAGGGGGCTTTGGAAACACCATATATTTT

clone size: NA
D gene: TRBD1
J gene: TRBJ1-6
V gene: TRBV5-4
CDR3 protein: CASSARDRLNSPLHF
CDR3 DNA: TGTGCCAGCAGCGCCCGGGACAGGTTAAATTCACCCCTCCACTTT

clone size: NA
D gene: NA
J gene: TRBJ2-5
V gene: TRBV21-1
CDR3 protein: CASSKAGSGQETQYF
CDR3 DNA: TGTGCCAGCAGCAAAGCAGGATCGGGCCAAGAGACCCAGTACTTC

clone size: NA
D gene: NA
J gene: TRBJ2-3
V gene: TRBV18
CDR3 protein: CASSQRQSSSTDTQYF
CDR3 DNA: TGTGCCAGCTCCCAAAGACAAAGTTCTAGCACAGATACGCAGTATTTT

clone size: NA
D gene: NA
J gene: TRBJ2-7
V gene: TRBV5-8
CDR3 protein: CASEMLTESYEQYF
CDR3 DNA: TGTGCCAGCGAAATGTTGACTGAAAGCTACGAGCAGTACTTC

clone size: NA
D gene: NA
J gene: TRBJ1-6
V gene: TRBV7-9
CDR3 protein: CASSDRQDSPLHF
CDR3 DNA: TGTGCCAGCAGCGACCGACAGGATTCACCCCTCCACTTT

clone size: NA
D gene: NA
J gene: TRBJ1-2
V gene: TRBV5-1
CDR3 protein: CASSIRGRDDYGYTF
CDR3 DNA: TGCGCCAGCAGCATCAGAGGGCGCGATGACTATGGCTACACCTTC

clone size: NA
D gene: TRBD2
J gene: TRBJ2-2
V gene: TRBV5-4
CDR3 protein: CASSGGLAGGFTGELFF
CDR3 DNA: TGTGCCAGCAGCGGGGGACTAGCGGGGGGTTTTACCGGGGAGCTGTTTTTT

clone size: NA
D gene: NA
J gene: TRBJ1-2
V gene: TRBV7-9
CDR3 protein: CASSPLLALNYGYTF
CDR3 DNA: TGTGCCAGCAGCCCGCTCTTGGCCCTTAACTATGGCTACACCTTC

clone size: NA
D gene: NA
J gene: TRBJ2-5
V gene: TRBV5-1
CDR3 protein: CASSPLDWVGETQYF
CDR3 DNA: TGCGCCAGCAGTCCTCTCGACTGGGTGGGAGAGACCCAGTACTTC

clone size: few
D gene: TRBD1
J gene: TRBJ1-1
V gene: TRBV16
CDR3 protein: CASSPNQGARTEAFF
CDR3 DNA: TGTGCCAGCAGCCCCAATCAGGGGGCTAGGACTGAAGCTTTCTTT

clone size: NA
D gene: NA
J gene: TRBJ1-3
V gene: TRBV6-5
CDR3 protein: CASNSSGNTIYF
CDR3 DNA: TGTGCTTCTAACAGCTCTGGAAACACCATATATTTT

clone size: NA
D gene: TRBD2
J gene: TRBJ2-7
V gene: TRBV28
CDR3 protein: CASSPRRGTSSYEQYF
CDR3 DNA: TGTGCCAGCTCGCCGCGGCGGGGGACCAGCTCCTACGAGCAGTACTTC

clone size: NA
D gene: NA
J gene: TRBJ2-3
V gene: TRBV5-1
CDR3 protein: CASSPGTDTQYF
CDR3 DNA: TGCGCCAGCAGCCCAGGGACAGATACGCAGTATTTT

clone size: NA
D gene: NA
J gene: TRBJ2-1
V gene: TRBV7-3
CDR3 protein: CASSLVPSREQFF
CDR3 DNA: TGTGCCAGCAGCTTGGTACCAAGCCGGGAGCAGTTCTTC

clone size: NA
D gene: NA
J gene: TRBJ1-5
V gene: TRBV7-2
CDR3 protein: CASSLYVRVYSNQPQHF
CDR3 DNA: TGTGCCAGCAGCTTATATGTTCGGGTCTATAGCAATCAGCCCCAGCATTTT

clone size: NA
D gene: TRBD1
J gene: TRBJ2-7
V gene: TRBV5-1
CDR3 protein: CASSLVAGGRYEQYF
CDR3 DNA: TGCGCCAGCAGCTTGGTGGCAGGGGGTCGGTACGAGCAGTACTTC

clone size: NA
D gene: NA
J gene: TRBJ2-1
V gene: TRBV12-3/TRBV12-4
CDR3 protein: CASSFLYEQFF
CDR3 DNA: TGTGCCAGCAGTTTCCTATATGAGCAGTTCTTC

clone size: NA
D gene: NA
J gene: TRBJ1-5
V gene: TRBV28
CDR3 protein: CASSGQISNQPQHF
CDR3 DNA: TGTGCCAGCAGTGGACAGATCAGCAATCAGCCCCAGCATTTT

clone size: NA
D gene: NA
J gene: TRBJ1-1
V gene: TRBV7-3
CDR3 protein: CASSMGGRNTEAFF
CDR3 DNA: TGTGCCAGCAGCATGGGAGGAAGGAACACTGAAGCTTTCTTT

clone size: once
D gene: NA
J gene: TRBJ2-7
V gene: TRBV3-1/TRBV3-2
CDR3 protein: CASSQERGVPYEQYF
CDR3 DNA: TGTGCCAGCAGCCAAGAGCGCGGGGTACCCTACGAGCAGTACTTC

clone size: NA
D gene: TRBD2
J gene: TRBJ2-7
V gene: TRBV3-1/TRBV3-2
CDR3 protein: CASSQGGLAGYEQYF
CDR3 DNA: TGTGCCAGCAGCCAAGGTGGACTAGCGGGGTACGAGCAGTACTTC

clone size: NA
D gene: TRBD1
J gene: TRBJ1-5
V gene: TRBV3-1/TRBV3-2
CDR3 protein: CASSQSGTGSSNQPQHF
CDR3 DNA: TGTGCCAGCAGCCAATCCGGGACAGGTAGTAGCAATCAGCCCCAGCATTTT

clone size: NA
D gene: NA
J gene: TRBJ2-3
V gene: TRBV2
CDR3 protein: CASSWTERGTDTQYF
CDR3 DNA: TGTGCCAGCAGTTGGACAGAGAGGGGCACAGATACGCAGTATTTT

clone size: once
D gene: NA
J gene: TRBJ1-1
V gene: TRBV20-1
CDR3 protein: CSARGWSEAFF
CDR3 DNA: TGCAGTGCTAGAGGCTGGAGTGAAGCTTTCTTT

clone size: NA
D gene: NA
J gene: TRBJ2-1
V gene: TRBV5-4
CDR3 protein: CASSPPRSSYNEQFF
CDR3 DNA: TGTGCCAGCAGCCCCCCAAGGAGCTCCTACAATGAGCAGTTCTTC

clone size: NA
D gene: TRBD2
J gene: TRBJ2-5
V gene: TRBV15
CDR3 protein: CATSRVDSGKETQYF
CDR3 DNA: TGTGCCACCAGCAGAGTAGATAGCGGGAAAGAGACCCAGTACTTC

clone size: NA
D gene: NA
J gene: TRBJ1-2
V gene: TRBV6-1
CDR3 protein: CASSESGSHGYTF
CDR3 DNA: TGTGCCAGCAGTGAATCAGGGTCCCATGGCTACACCTTC